These 15 T cell receptor beta chains came from one sample sequenced in a study of molecular identifiers for immune sequencing clone quantification (dated by TCRdb to between 2017 and 2018). Library preparation was by PCR. Data came from an Illumina HiSeq 4000. TCRdb reworked the public reads: Q25 trimming with fastp, MiXCR clone assembly, productive beta chains retained. Each CDR3 protein appears once, grouped with its most common genes and DNA. This sample has tens of thousands of distinct CDR3 sequences in its table, and less than 20% of those were observed once. Under 1.4% of the sample is taken by the ten largest. The sequencing sample was made of naive CD8+ T cells from blood, with Jurkat cell RNA spiked in. The sample's cell subset or site label, decoded: FACS-sorted CD8+CD4-CCR7+CD45RA+ naive T cells. The source of these receptors is a human donor in good health. Some libraries in this study had Jurkat cell RNA spiked in.

This clonotype was seen ten or more times. V and J are TRBV4-1 and TRBJ1-2; 11 nucleotides agree with TRBD1. V was clipped by 3 bases and J by 4 bases; unmatched bases: 7. Germline lookup yields CDR1 MGHRA and CDR2 YSYEKL. The CDR3 has 16 residues. CDR3 nucleotide sequence: TGCGCCAGCAGCCATGCGGGACAGGGGGGAGGCTATGGCTACACCTTC. The encoded protein is CASSHAGQGGGYGYTF.

This clonotype was detected ten times or more. The V gene is TRBV29-1, the J gene TRBJ2-1; 11 nucleotides agree with TRBD2. Germline V gene lookup returns CDR1 SQVTM and CDR2 ANQGSEA. The CDR3 is 15 amino acids. Trimming cost V 3 bases and J 2 bases; bases outside gene matches: 3. This CDR3 reads CSVDGTSGAYNEQFF. The CDR3, as DNA: TGCAGCGTTGACGGGACTAGCGGAGCCTACAATGAGCAGTTCTTC.

Of note for this clonotype: This clone may be a read error of a much larger clone one base away. The chain combines TRBV24-1 with TRBJ2-1, with D tentatively TRBD1 (5 bases). Germline V gene sequence: CDR1 KGHDR, CDR2 SFDVKD. CDR3 length: 16 amino acids. CDR3 protein: CAASPTGPNSYNEQFF. In nucleotides, the CDR3 is TGTGCCGCCAGTCCTACAGGACCTAACTCCTACAATGAGCAGTTCTTC.

This clonotype was seen at least ten times. The chain carries TRBV28 and TRBJ2-7, with TRBD2 matching 9 bases. The CDR3 loop spans 17 amino acids. With V trimmed by 3 bases and J by 2 bases, 11 bases remained unmatched. Germline CDR1 and CDR2: MDHEN and SYDVKM. CDR3 region: CASSFPLIAGEAYEQYF. CDR3 sequence (DNA): TGTGCCAGCAGTTTTCCCCTAATAGCGGGGGAAGCCTACGAGCAGTACTTC.

This clonotype was seen a few times. One base away lies a much larger clone, so this may be a sequencing read error. The V call is TRBV12-3 or TRBV12-4, the J call TRBJ1-1; 9 bases align to TRBD1. The CDR3 contains 15 residues. V gave up 4 bases and J gave up 3 bases; unmatched junction bases: 6. The CDR3 DNA follows: TGTGCCAGCAGTTCAAACAGGGGGCGCGACACTGAAGCTTTCTTT. Its translation: CASSSNRGRDTEAFF.

The table lists this clonotype with many counts. The chain carries TRBV7-9 and TRBJ1-4; D gene uncertain. The CDR3 is made up of 17 amino acids. CDR1 is SEHNR, CDR2 FQNEAQ, per germline (reference sequence). The ends were cut back, 2 bases at V and 0 bases at J, with 13 bases in the middle. The CDR3: CASSLIVKGSTNEKLFF. The DNA for the CDR3 is TGTGCCAGCAGCTTAATCGTGAAGGGATCAACTAATGAAAAACTGTTTTTT.

The sample holds many counts of this clonotype. The chain joins TRBV20-1 to TRBJ2-5, with D hard to call. CDR3 length equals 10 residues. The V gene lost 6 bases and the J gene lost 5 bases, with 7 bases spanning the gap. The germline CDR1 and CDR2 sequences are DFQATT and SNEGSKA (reference sequence). The DNA for the CDR3 is TGCAGTGCACTGGACGAGACCCAGTACTTC. Its protein product is CSALDETQYF.

The table lists this clonotype with many counts. The CDR3 nucleotides are TGTGCCAGCAGGACCGGACCTGGACAGGGTTACTATGGCTACACCTTC. Its protein is CASRTGPGQGYYGYTF. This rearrangement joins TRBV6-1 to TRBJ1-2; TRBD1 matches at 8 bases. Germline V CDR1 and CDR2: MNHNS, SASEGT. CDR3 size: 16 residues. V shed 6 bases and J 3 bases; nucleotides not matched to a gene: 12.

In its sample, this clonotype was seen many times. The rearrangement joins TRBV3-1 to TRBJ2-3; no firm D call. Germline V CDR1 and CDR2: LGHDT, YNNKEL (reference sequence). This CDR3 has 15 residues. Trimming stripped 0 bases from V and 0 bases from J, with 7 bases between. The CDR3 DNA reads TGTGCCAGCAGCCAAGAACCTATTAGCACAGATACGCAGTATTTT. As protein: CASSQEPISTDTQYF.

Concerning this clonotype: An end of the junction does not agree with germline; a read error may underlie this. V and J are TRBV5-3 and TRBJ2-7; 9 positions match TRBD2. TRBV5-3 is an open reading frame whose function is uncertain. This CDR3 is 15 amino acids long. The CDR3 bases are TGTGCCAGCAGCTTTAGCGGGAGCTCGGGGAACGAGCAGTACTTC. This gives the protein CASSFSGSSGNEQYF.

This clonotype was observed many times. The chain is built from TRBV20-1 and TRBJ2-3; tentatively, D is TRBD1 or TRBD2 (5 bases each). The V and J ends lost 1 base and 0 bases respectively, with 8 bases between them. CDR3 length equals 14 residues. Germline V lookup: CDR1 DFQATT, CDR2 SNEGSKA (reference sequence). DNA of the CDR3: TGCAGTGCTAGAGGGGACGCTAGCACAGATACGCAGTATTTT. Protein sequence: CSARGDASTDTQYF.

This clonotype was seen at least ten times. The V call is TRBV7-9, the J call TRBJ2-3, with D unclear. V shed 2 bases and J shed 4 bases, with 7 bases lying between them. CDR3 length: 13 amino acids. Germline CDR1 is SEHNR and CDR2 is FQNEAQ (reference sequence). The CDR3, as DNA: TGTGCCAGCAGCTTACTGTCGGCAGATACGCAGTATTTT. Protein product: CASSLLSADTQYF.

This clonotype has ten or more counts. The V gene is TRBV11-3, the J gene TRBJ2-2; unclear D gene. V gave up 4 bases and J gave up 1 base, with 7 bases separating them. Looked up from germline, CDR1 is SGHNT and CDR2 is YENEEA. The CDR3 totals 14 residues. CDR3 in DNA: TGTGCCAGCAGCTCGACTCTGAACACCGGGGAGCTGTTTTTT. This sequence encodes CASSSTLNTGELFF.

This clonotype showed up many times. The chain combines TRBV30 with TRBJ2-7; the D is unclear. The length of the CDR3 is 11 residues. Trimming pared 3 bases from V and 7 bases from J, leaving 10 bases between. The V gene's germline CDR1 is GTSNPN and CDR2 SVGIG (reference sequence). The CDR3 loop is CAWRDPVEQYF. The CDR3, as DNA: TGTGCCTGGAGGGACCCGGTTGAGCAGTACTTC.

Relative to its sample, this clonotype is medium-sized. The J gene is TRBJ2-3, the V gene TRBV7-6; D not certain. This CDR3 contains 15 residues. Germline-derived CDR1 and CDR2 are SGHVS and FNYEAQ. V was trimmed by 5 bases and J by 0 bases, leaving 12 bases between them. This CDR3 is CASSPPSSSTDTQYF. CDR3 nucleotide sequence: TGTGCCAGCAGCCCCCCGAGCTCTAGCACAGATACGCAGTATTTT.